The T cell receptor beta chain under discussion was sequenced for a study of blood T cell repertoires in COVID-19. Study-level background: COVID-19 samples, acute and convalescent, were from the United States, Italy and Spain. PBMCs, B-cell-depleted T cells, or T cells were the source of the cDNA or gDNA that made up the material.

Germline V lookup: CDR1 MGHRA, CDR2 YSYEKL. The CDR3 length is 14 residues. Trimming pared 2 bases from V and 7 bases from J, leaving 12 bases between. Original methodology: Estimation of nucleated cell counts was performed using reference gene primer amplification. The repertoire was sequenced with immunoSEQ multiplex PCR; TCRdb's copy has only in-frame clones and lacks some. D and trimming come from the DNA, and the V and J calls and clone size come from that table. The table records 200,000 to 300,000 clones, around four fifths of them present only once. This TCR derives from a man between 60 and 70 years old with acute or convalescent COVID-19. Sequencing input: peripheral blood. This chain links TRBV4-1 with TRBJ1-5; D gene ambiguous. CDR3 nucleotide sequence: TGCGCCAGCAGCCAAAATTCGGCCGGGCAGCCCCAGCATTTT. Translating gives CASSQNSAGQPQHF.